The present T cell receptor beta chain was sequenced within a study of shared clonotypes between healthy human individuals (dated by TCRdb to the early 2020s). At the level of the whole study: A few men and a couple of women, aged 18 to 49 years, made up the cohort. For each donor, CD4 naive and CD4 memory were each run on three plates, CD8 naive on two plates, and CD8 memory on one plate. To estimate repertoire size and how much clonotype sharing occurs between individuals, the study deeply sequenced the blood TCR repertoires of about 5 healthy adults. Per donor, leukapheresis produced somewhere between about 0.94 and 8.9 billion PBMCs. To increase sequencing depth and limit assay-specific biases, different laboratories used diverse techniques to prepare libraries and sequence TCR repertoires.

Study-level results and caveats: Pairwise subsampling indicated that sequencing depth was expected to affect the degree of clonotype sharing among donors. Roughly 5% of naive CD4, 3% to 3.5% of naive CD8, 2.3% of memory CD4, and less than 0.45% of memory CD8 clonotypes were shared across several donors. Naive subsets generally had larger estimated clonotype richness than memory subsets did. Even with the large sequencing depth, rarefaction of the sorted-subset datasets indicated that sequencing was incomplete. Higher generation probabilities were observed for clonotypes shared by all four sorted-subset donors than for non-shared clonotypes. Because the study included a small number of donors, the genetic and exposure-history diversity represented was limited. Sampling was restricted to blood, and TCR repertoires in tissue are likely to differ from TCR repertoires in blood.

Using the deep immunoSEQ assay, TCR CDR3 regions were amplified from genomic DNA by multiplex PCR. For each cell subset, the extracted genomic DNA was distributed evenly across all wells of several immunoSEQ 96-well plates, and each plate served as one replicate. For sorted subsets, each replicate PCR was loaded with 200 ng genomic DNA, equivalent to 30,000 or so T cell genomes. Purified libraries were measured with a Qubit 3.0 fluorometer, size-checked on a Bioanalyzer 2100, and measured again with the KAPA Library Quantification kit. Every immunoSEQ 96-well plate was sequenced on a dedicated single-read 150-cycle Illumina NextSeq 550 flow cell. The published analysis was carried out like this. Because the immunoSEQ output included only junctional sequences and no quality scores, the filtering could not be the same as the filtering used for full-length reads. Sequences were annotated with PyIR, a Python wrapper for IgBLAST v1.9, using IMGT germline references to assign V/J genes and CDR3. Reads were removed for weak V/J assignments (E-value above 1e-6), missing CDR3, stop codons, out-of-frame junctions, or ambiguous translated residues. V3J clonotypes were defined by identical inferred V gene, J gene, and CDR3 amino acid sequence. To compute the percentage overlap between repertoires, the number of shared unique clonotypes was divided by the size of the smaller repertoire. Richness of each repertoire was evaluated using RTK rarefaction, the Chao1 estimator, and Recon v2.1 estimates of unobserved clonotypes. Generation probabilities were computed with OLGA for all TCRbeta clonotypes obtained by the gDNA method from several donors. TCRdb took this table from immuneACCESS and kept in-frame rearrangements with V and J called. Such tables lack part of the clones; where checked against another copy, unresolved V genes explain under half of the gap, and the rest is unexplained. V, J and clone size are those of that table, while D and trimming were read from the DNA. This sample gives 600,000 to 750,000 clones in total; over 55% of them show up just once. The leading ten clones occupy more than 1.5% of the sample.

This clone has a handful of counts. Its antigen target is currently unknown. There are no base qualities to consult, and no much larger clone falls within one base. This specimen includes other DNA sequences encoding the same CDR3. The donors were healthy, HIV-negative adults with no recently reported acute infections or vaccinations. Every donor was a Caucasian adult living in Nashville, Tennessee, USA. Magnetic negative selection was used to enrich CD4+ T cells, after which naive cells were positively selected on CD45RA and the negative fraction became the memory subset. Blood was obtained by leukapheresis, after which PBMCs were separated by Ficoll-Histopaque density gradient centrifugation and cryopreserved in liquid nitrogen vapor phase. Analytical flow cytometry was used to check the purity and quantity of every magnetically sorted T cell population. Genomic DNA was isolated from each sorted fraction and quantified by UV absorbance on a Nanodrop 2000c.

Sequences were obtained from memory CD4+ T cells sorted from blood. This specimen's cell subset or site label, per the study, means: CD45RA-negative fraction. The sequence was collected from a woman aged 25 to 39 in good health.

The nucleotide sequence reads as follows: TGCGCCAGCAGCCTGGGGACAGCGGGAAACACCATATATTTT. The resulting protein is CASSLGTAGNTIYF. The chain links TRBV5-1 with TRBJ1-3; 7 bases in the middle match TRBD1. For this chain, trimming is 4 bases at the V end and 4 bases at the J end, and the number of junction bases without a gene match is 5. Reading the germline V gene gives CDR1 SGHRS and CDR2 YFSETQ. Counted from cysteine to phenylalanine, this CDR3 has 14 amino acids. Just CDR3 DNA is preserved here, 42 bases in frame from base 1. Here the CDR3 is joined to the reference TRBV5-1 and TRBJ1-3 genes, and the full variable domain is: KAGVTQTPRYLIKTRGQQVTLSCSPISGHRSVSWYQQTPGQGLQFLFEYFSETQRNKGNFPGRFSGRQFSNSRSEMNVSTLELGDSALYLCASSLGTAGNTIYFGEGSWLTVV.